Described below is a single TCR beta chain sequence and its context. Germline values: CDR1 MGHDK, CDR2 SYGVNS. The CDR3 loop spans 15 amino acids. V was clipped by 2 bases and J by 0 bases; unmatched bases: 1. The entry originates in a study of blood T cell repertoires in COVID-19. On the study more broadly: Samples came from the United States, Italy and Spain, spanning acute and convalescent COVID-19. Sample material is recorded as cDNA or gDNA derived from T cells, B-cell-depleted T cells, or PBMCs.

The repertoire was sequenced with immunoSEQ multiplex PCR; TCRdb's copy has only in-frame clones and lacks some. The profile covers 100,000 to 150,000 clones, with roughly 90% appearing a single time and 15% to 20% taken by the ten largest. This chain uses TRBV25-1 with TRBJ2-5, with 9 bases matching TRBD2. The clonotype was recovered from a man in his forties or fifties with active or convalescent COVID-19. Sequenced: peripheral blood. As DNA, the CDR3 is TGTGCCAGCAGTGAACCTAGCGGGAACCAAGAGACCCAGTACTTC. This translates into CASSEPSGNQETQYF.